The sequence of this T cell receptor (beta chain) was determined in a study of T cells in women clearing cervical HPV infection. On this clone itself: Its cognate antigen is unknown. The read ends 3 residues before the CDR3 terminus; that terminus is restored from the germline J gene.

Only in-frame clones appear in the TCRdb table, and some are missing; sequencing was by immunoSEQ multiplex PCR. Its clone listing holds around 37,000 clones. General study results and limits: Controls had more TRBV6-7 (approximately 0.15%) than cases (0.11%). Repertoire richness, not evenness, was significantly elevated in CIN3+ cases versus controls.

CDR1 and CDR2 (germline): SGHAT, FQNNGV. V lost 5 bases, J lost 9 bases, and 11 bases stayed unmatched. This CDR3 comprises 15 residues. V usage is TRBV11-2 and J usage is TRBJ2-4; the match to TRBD1 covers 9 bases. Sequencing used blood buffy coat. The TCR originated in a woman between 18 and 70 years old with a cervical HPV16 infection that either progressed to CIN3+ or cleared (not recorded which). The CDR3 loop reads CASSQVSGQGGIQYF. CDR3 bases read: TGTGCCAGCAGCCAAGTGTCGGGACAGGGAGGCATT.